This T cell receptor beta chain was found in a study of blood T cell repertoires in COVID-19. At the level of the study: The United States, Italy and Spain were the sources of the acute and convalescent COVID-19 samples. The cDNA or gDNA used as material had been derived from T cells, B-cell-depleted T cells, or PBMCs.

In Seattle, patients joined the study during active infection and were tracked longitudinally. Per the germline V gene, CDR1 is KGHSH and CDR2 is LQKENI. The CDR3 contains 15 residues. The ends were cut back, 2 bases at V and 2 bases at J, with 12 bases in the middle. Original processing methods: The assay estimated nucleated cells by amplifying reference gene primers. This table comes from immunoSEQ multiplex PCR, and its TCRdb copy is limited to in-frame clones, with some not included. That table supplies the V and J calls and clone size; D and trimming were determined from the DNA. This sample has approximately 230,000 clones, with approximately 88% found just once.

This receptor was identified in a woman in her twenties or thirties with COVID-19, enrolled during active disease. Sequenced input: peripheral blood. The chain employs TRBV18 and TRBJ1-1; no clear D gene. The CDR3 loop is CASSPIQSINTEAFF. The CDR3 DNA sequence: TGTGCCAGCTCACCAATACAGTCAATTAACACTGAAGCTTTCTTT.